Sequencing of this TCR beta chain was carried out in a study of T cell responses to AZD1222 COVID-19 vaccine. Comment on this clone: Its antigen is currently unknown.

Method: immunoSEQ multiplex PCR; TCRdb's copy keeps in-frame clones and lacks some. This sample has 150,000 to 200,000 clones, with over 85% found just once. Study-wide results and caveats: Females outnumbered males among donors, who were mostly white British; clonal diversity was possibly underestimated. Seropositivity was recorded at baseline in only 5 or 6 AZD1222 recipients. Repertoire sampling occurred only after the peak T cell response. Unmutated variant regions are reportedly targeted by nearly half of spike-specific TCRs.

Germline values: CDR1 MNHEY, CDR2 SVGAGI. V trimming: 6 bases; J trimming: 6 bases; junction bases outside the gene matches: 6. The CDR3 covers 14 residues. V usage is TRBV6-5 and J usage is TRBJ2-3; 10 bases are a match to TRBD2. This receptor was identified in an adult in good health. The starting material was peripheral blood, obtained on day 0 of AZD1222 vaccination. This CDR3 is CASSRRTSGDTQYF. The CDR3 DNA is TGTGCCAGCAGCCGCAGGACTAGCGGCGATACGCAGTATTTT.